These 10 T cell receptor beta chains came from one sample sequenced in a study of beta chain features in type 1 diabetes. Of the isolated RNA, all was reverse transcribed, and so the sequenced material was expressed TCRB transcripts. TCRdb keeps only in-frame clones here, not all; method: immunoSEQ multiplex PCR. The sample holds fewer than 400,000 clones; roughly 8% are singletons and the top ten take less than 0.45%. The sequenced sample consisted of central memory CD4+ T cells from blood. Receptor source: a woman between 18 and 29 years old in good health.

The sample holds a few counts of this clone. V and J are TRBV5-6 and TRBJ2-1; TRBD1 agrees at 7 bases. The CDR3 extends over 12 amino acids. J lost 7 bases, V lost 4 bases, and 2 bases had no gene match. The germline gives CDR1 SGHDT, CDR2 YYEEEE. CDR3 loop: CASSTTGNEQFF. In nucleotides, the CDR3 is TGTGCCAGCAGCACGACAGGGAATGAGCAGTTCTTC.

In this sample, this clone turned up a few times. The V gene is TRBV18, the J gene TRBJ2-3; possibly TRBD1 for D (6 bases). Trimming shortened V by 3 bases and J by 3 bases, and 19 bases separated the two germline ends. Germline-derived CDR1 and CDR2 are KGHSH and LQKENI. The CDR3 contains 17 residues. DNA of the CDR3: TGTGCCAGCTCACCTGATTCCGGGACACGGAGGACAGATACGCAGTATTTT. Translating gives CASSPDSGTRRTDTQYF.

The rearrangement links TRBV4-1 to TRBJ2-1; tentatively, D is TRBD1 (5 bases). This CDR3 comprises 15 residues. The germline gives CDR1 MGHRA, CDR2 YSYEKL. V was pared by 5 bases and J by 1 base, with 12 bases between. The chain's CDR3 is CASSGALRSYNEQFF. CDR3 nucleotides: TGCGCCAGCAGCGGGGCACTTCGGTCCTACAATGAGCAGTTCTTC.

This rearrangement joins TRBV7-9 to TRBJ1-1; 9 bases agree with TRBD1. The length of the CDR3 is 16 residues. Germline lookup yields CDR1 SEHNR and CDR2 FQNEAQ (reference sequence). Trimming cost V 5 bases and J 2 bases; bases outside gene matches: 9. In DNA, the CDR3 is TGTGCCAGCAGCCAACCACCGGGACAGGGAAACACTGAAGCTTTCTTT. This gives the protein CASSQPPGQGNTEAFF. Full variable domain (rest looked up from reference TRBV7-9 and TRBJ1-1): DTGVSQNPRHKITKRGQNVTFRCDPISEHNRLYWYRQTLGQGPEFLTYFQNEAQLEKSRLLSDRFSAERPKGSFSTLEIQRTEQGDSAMYLCASSQPPGQGNTEAFFGQGTRLTVV.

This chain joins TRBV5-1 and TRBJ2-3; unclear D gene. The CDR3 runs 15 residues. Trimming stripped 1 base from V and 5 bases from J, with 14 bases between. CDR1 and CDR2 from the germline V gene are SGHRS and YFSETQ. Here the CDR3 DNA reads TGCGCCAGCAGCTTGTTGGCCCACAGCCAAGATACGCAGTATTTT. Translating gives CASSLLAHSQDTQYF.

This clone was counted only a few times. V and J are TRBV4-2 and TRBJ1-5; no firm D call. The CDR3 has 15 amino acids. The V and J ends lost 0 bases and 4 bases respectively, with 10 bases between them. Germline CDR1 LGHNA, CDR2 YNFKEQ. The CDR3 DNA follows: TGTGCCAGCAGCCAAGATCAGGAATATAATCAGCCCCAGCATTTT. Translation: CASSQDQEYNQPQHF.

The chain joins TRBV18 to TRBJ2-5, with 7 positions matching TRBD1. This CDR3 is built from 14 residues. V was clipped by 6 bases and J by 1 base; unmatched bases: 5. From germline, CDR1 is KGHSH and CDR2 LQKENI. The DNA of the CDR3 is TGTGCCAGCTCCGCGACAGGGACCCAAGAGACCCAGTACTTC. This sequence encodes CASSATGTQETQYF.

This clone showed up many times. The CDR3 DNA sequence: TGTGCCAGCAGTACCCACCTCAACGGGGATGAAAAACTGTTTTTT. Its translation is CASSTHLNGDEKLFF. The chain couples TRBV27 to TRBJ1-4; D gene ambiguous. The CDR3 is 15 amino acids. Germline CDR1 MNHEY, CDR2 SMNVEV (reference sequence). The ends were cut back, 5 bases at V and 6 bases at J, with 16 bases in the middle.

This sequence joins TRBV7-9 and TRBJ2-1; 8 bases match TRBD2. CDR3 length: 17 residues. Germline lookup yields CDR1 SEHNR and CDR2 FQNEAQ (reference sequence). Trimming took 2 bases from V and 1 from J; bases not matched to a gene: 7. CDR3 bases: TGTGCCAGCAGCTTAACTTCCCGGGGGGGGTCCTACAATGAGCAGTTCTTC. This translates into CASSLTSRGGSYNEQFF.

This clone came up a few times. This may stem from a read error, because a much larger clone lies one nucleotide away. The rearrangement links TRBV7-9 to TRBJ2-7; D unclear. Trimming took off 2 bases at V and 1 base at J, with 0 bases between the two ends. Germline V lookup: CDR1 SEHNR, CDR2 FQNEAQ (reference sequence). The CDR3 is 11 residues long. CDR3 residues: CASSLSYEQYF. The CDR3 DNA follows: TGTGCCAGCAGCTTATCCTACGAGCAGTACTTC.